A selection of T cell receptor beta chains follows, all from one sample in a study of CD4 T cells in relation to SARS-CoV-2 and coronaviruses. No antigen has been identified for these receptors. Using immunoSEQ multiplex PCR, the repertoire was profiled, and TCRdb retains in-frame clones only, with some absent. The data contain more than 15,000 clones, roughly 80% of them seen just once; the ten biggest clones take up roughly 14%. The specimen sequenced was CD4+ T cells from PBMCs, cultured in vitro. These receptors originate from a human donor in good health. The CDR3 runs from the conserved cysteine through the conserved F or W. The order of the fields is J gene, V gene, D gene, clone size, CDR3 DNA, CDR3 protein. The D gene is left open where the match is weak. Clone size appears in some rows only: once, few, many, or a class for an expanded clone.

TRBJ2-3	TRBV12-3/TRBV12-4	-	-	TGTGCCAGCAGTTTTCACGCAGATACGCAGTATTTT	CASSFHADTQYF
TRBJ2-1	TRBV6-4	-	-	TGTGCCAGCAGTGGGGGAAAGGACGGGGGCGATGAGCAGTTCTTC	CASSGGKDGGDEQFF
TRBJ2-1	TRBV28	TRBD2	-	TGTGCCAGCAGCTACCCCCGGGCGGGAGGGTTCTACAATGAGCAGTTCTTC	CASSYPRAGGFYNEQFF
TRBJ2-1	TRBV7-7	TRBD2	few	TGTGCCAGCAGCGCAGAGACTAGCGGGAGCGACAATGAGCAGTTCTTC	CASSAETSGSDNEQFF
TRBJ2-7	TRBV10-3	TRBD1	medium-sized	TGTGCCATCACCAGGACAGGGTTGCACGAGCAGTACTTC	CAITRTGLHEQYF
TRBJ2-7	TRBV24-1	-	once	TGTGCCACCAGTGGAGACTATCCCTACGAGCAGTACTTC	CATSGDYPYEQYF
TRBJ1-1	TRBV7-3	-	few	TGTGCCAGCAGCTTAGGGGGATCGAACACTGAAGCTTTCTTT	CASSLGGSNTEAFF
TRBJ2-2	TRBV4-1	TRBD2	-	TGCGCCAGCAGCCCCCCAACCGGACTAGCGACGAACACCGGGGAGCTGTTTTTT	CASSPPTGLATNTGELFF
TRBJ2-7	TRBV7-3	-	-	TGTGCCAGCAGCTATGGACGGAGCGAGCAGTACTTC	CASSYGRSEQYF
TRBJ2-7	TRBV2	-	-	TGTGCCAGTTCGGCGGGTTTTACCTACGAGCAGTACTTC	CASSAGFTYEQYF
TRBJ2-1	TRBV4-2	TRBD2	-	TGTGCCAGCAGCGAACTAGCGGGAGCGCAATACAATGAGCAGTTCTTC	CASSELAGAQYNEQFF
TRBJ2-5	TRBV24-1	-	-	TGTGCCACCAGTGATTTCGGGGGACCCAAACAAGAGACCCAGTACTTC	CATSDFGGPKQETQYF
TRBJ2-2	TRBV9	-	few	TGTGCCAGCAGCGCCCTGACCGGGGGCACCGGGGAGCTGTTTTTT	CASSALTGGTGELFF
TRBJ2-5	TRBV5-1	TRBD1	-	TGCGCCAGCAGCCAGGGGGCGCAAGAGACCCAGTACTTC	CASSQGAQETQYF
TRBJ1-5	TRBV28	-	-	TGTGCCAGCAGTCCCGGGACATATAGCAATCAGCCCCAGCATTTT	CASSPGTYSNQPQHF
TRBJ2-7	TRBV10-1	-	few	TGCGCCAGCAGTGATACTTACCCCGACGGGAGTTTCTACGAGCAGTACTTC	CASSDTYPDGSFYEQYF
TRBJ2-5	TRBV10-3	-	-	TGTGCCATCAGTGAAAAACAAGAGACCCAGTACTTC	CAISEKQETQYF
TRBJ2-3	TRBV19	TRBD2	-	TGTGCCAGTAGTAACATAAAGACTAGCGGGAGGGTCACAGATACGCAGTATTTT	CASSNIKTSGRVTDTQYF
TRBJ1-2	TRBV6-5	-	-	TGTGCCAGCAGTTACTCGTACCAGAACGGGTATGGCTACACCTTC	CASSYSYQNGYGYTF
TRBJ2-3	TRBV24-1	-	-	TGTGCCACCAGTGATTTGGGTTCGAGGTCTAGCACAGATACGCAGTATTTT	CATSDLGSRSSTDTQYF
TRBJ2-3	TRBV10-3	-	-	TGTGCCATCAGTGAGTCGTTGGGGAGCACAGATACGCAGTATTTT	CAISESLGSTDTQYF
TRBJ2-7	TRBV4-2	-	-	TGTGCCAGCAGCCAGAATCCAGGCAGGGGCTACGAGCAGTACTTC	CASSQNPGRGYEQYF
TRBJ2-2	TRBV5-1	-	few	TGCGCCAGCAGCACGGGTGGGAACACCGGGGAGCTGTTTTTT	CASSTGGNTGELFF
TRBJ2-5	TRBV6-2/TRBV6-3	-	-	TGTGCCAGCAGTTACCCAGAGACCCAGTACTTC	CASSYPETQYF
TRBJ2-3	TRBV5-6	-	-	TGTGCCAGCAGTCCCGGGCAGCCGGGAGTAGGGGATACGCAGTATTTT	CASSPGQPGVGDTQYF
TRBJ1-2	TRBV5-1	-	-	TGCGCCAGCAGCCCGGGACCGGACAGAGACTATGGCTACACCTTC	CASSPGPDRDYGYTF
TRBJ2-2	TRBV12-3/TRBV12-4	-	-	TGTGCCAGCAGTTTACTCCTTTCTAGGGAGCTGTTTTTT	CASSLLLSRELFF